This TCR beta chain derives from a study of T-cell reconstitution after alpha-beta-depleted transplantation in children. Findings and caveats of the study: Several patients had high TCRbeta diversity at day 60; it came from surviving recipient T cells and thymic progenitors.

Library preparation (for TCRbeta) was performed with unique molecular identifiers. From the PCR reads, TCRdb called clonotypes with MiXCR, one entry per CDR3 protein. The table has 600,000 or so distinct CDR3 sequences, under 30% seen once. This clonotype was detected many times. Its antigen is not known. This CDR3 has 12 residues. Trimming left V 4 bases short and J 0 bases short, with 0 bases between. This TCR was recovered from a boy younger than two who had a stem cell transplant for acute myeloid leukemia, so the T cells may come from the graft donor. The sequencing here drew on PBMCs, mostly from graft donor cells, taken 360 days after TCRalphabeta/CD19-depleted stem cell transplant. The V and J genes are TRBV12-3 or TRBV12-4 and TRBJ2-2; D is ambiguous. The CDR3 region is CASSSNTGELFF. The DNA for the CDR3 is TGTGCCAGCAGTTCGAACACCGGGGAGCTGTTTTTT.